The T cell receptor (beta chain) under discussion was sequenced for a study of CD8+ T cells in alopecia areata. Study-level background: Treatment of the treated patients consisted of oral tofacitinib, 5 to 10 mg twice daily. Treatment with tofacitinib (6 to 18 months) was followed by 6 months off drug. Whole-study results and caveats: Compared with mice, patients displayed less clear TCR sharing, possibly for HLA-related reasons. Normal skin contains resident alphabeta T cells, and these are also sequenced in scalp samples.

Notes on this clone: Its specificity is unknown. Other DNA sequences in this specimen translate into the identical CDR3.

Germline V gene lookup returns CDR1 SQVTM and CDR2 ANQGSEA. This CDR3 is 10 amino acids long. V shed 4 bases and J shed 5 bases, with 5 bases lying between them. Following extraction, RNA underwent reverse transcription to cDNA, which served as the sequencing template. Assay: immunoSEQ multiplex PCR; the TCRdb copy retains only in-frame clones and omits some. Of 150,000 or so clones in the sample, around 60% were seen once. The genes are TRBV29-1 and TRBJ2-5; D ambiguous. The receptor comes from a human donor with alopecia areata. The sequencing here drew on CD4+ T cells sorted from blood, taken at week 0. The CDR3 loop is CSVVRETQYF. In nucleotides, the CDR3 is TGCAGCGTTGTTCGGGAGACCCAGTACTTC.